This TCR beta chain was recorded in a study of T cell repertoires in ileal Crohn's disease. Study at large: Roughly 40% were active smokers at surgery; median disease duration was approximately 8.5 years. Study observations and caveats: Sorted CD8 T cells held more high-frequency clones than CD4. Endoscopic recurrence occurred in every patient whose clonality exceeded 26.8%.

Only in-frame clones appear in the TCRdb table, and some are missing; sequencing was by immunoSEQ multiplex PCR. The sample lists several thousand clones, about 79% occurring once. On this clone: Its antigen is unknown. Other DNA sequences in this specimen translate into the identical CDR3.

Eligibility required adulthood, ileal or ileocolonic Crohn's disease and indicated ileocolonic resection. This CDR3 spans 14 amino acids. Germline V CDR1 and CDR2: SGHDT, YYEEEE. V was trimmed by 2 bases and J by 3 bases, leaving 9 bases between them. Input material: ileal tissue. This chain joins TRBV5-6 and TRBJ1-5; D remains unclear. This receptor was obtained from an adult with Crohn's disease. CDR3 sequence (DNA): TGTGCCAGCAGCTTCAGTGGTTTCAATCAGCCCCAGCATTTT. It codes for CASSFSGFNQPQHF.